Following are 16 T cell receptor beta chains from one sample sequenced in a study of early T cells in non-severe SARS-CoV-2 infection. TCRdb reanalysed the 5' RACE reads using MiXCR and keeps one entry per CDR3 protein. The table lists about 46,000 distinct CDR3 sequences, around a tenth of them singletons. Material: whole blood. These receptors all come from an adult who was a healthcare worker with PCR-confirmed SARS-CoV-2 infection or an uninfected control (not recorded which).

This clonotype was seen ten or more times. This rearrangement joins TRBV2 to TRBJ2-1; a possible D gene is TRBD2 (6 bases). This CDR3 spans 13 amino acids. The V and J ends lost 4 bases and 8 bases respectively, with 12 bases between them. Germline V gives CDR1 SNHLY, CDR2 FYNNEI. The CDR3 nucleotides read TGTGCCAGCAGTGTTGAACTAGCCTATGAGCAGTTCTTC. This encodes CASSVELAYEQFF.

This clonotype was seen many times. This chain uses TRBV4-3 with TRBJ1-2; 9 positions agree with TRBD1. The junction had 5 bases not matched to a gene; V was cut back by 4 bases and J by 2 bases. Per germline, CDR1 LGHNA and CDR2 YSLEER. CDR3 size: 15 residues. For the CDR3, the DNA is TGCGCCAGCAGCCCTGCCGGACAGGGGAACTATGGCTACACCTTC. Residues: CASSPAGQGNYGYTF.

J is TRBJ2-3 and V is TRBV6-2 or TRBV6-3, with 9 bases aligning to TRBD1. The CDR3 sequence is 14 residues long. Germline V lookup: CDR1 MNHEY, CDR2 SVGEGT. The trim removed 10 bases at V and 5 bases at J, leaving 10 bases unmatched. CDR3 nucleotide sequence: TGTGCCACCACATCGGACAGGGGAGGAGATACGCAGTATTTT. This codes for CATTSDRGGDTQYF.

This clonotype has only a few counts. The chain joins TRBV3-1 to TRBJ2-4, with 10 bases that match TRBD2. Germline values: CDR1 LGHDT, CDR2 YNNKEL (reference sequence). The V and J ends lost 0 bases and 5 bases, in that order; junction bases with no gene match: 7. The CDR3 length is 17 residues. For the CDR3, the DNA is TGTGCCAGCAGCCAAGAGTCTAGCGGGAGCATGGAAAACATTCAGTACTTC. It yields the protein CASSQESSGSMENIQYF.

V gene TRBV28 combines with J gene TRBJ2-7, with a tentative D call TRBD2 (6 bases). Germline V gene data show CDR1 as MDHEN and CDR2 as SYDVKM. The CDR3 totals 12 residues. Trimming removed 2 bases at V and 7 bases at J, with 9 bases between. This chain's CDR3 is CASSLGEDEQYF. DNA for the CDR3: TGTGCCAGCAGTTTAGGGGAGGATGAGCAGTACTTC.

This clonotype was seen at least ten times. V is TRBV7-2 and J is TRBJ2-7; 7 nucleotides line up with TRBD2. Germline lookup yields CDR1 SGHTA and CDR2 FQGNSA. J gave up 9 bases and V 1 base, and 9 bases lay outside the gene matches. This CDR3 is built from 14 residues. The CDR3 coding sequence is TGTGCCAGCAGCTTAGGAGGCTGGGTAGCGGGGCAGTACTTC. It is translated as CASSLGGWVAGQYF.

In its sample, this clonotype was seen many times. CDR3 DNA: TGCGCCAGCAGCGTGGGGACACACTTTGGCTACACCTTC. Translating it yields CASSVGTHFGYTF. This chain connects TRBV5-1 to TRBJ1-2, with a tentative D call TRBD1 (6 bases). Trimming cost V 4 bases and J 7 bases, with 14 bases left between them. The CDR3 has 13 amino acids. CDR1 and CDR2 from the germline V gene are SGHRS and YFSETQ.

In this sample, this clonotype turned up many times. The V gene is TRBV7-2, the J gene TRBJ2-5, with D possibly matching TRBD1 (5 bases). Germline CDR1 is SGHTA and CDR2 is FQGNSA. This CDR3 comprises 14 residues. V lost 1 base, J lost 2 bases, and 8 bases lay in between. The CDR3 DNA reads TGTGCCAGCAGCTTAGTCCGACAGCAAGAGACCCAGTACTTC. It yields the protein CASSLVRQQETQYF.

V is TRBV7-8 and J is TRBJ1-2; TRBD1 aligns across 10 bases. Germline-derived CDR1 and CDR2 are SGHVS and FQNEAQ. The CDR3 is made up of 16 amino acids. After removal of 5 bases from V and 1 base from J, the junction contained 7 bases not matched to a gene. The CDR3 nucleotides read TGTGCCAGCAGCGCGACAGGGGGCCTTCTTAACTATGGCTACACCTTC. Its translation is CASSATGGLLNYGYTF.

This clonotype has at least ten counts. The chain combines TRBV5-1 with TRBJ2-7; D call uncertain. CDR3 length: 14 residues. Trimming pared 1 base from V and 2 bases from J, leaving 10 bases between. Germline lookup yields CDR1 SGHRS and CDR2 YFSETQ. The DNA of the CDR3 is TGCGCCAGCAGCTTGAAGGGTCCCACCTACGAGCAGTACTTC. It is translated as CASSLKGPTYEQYF.

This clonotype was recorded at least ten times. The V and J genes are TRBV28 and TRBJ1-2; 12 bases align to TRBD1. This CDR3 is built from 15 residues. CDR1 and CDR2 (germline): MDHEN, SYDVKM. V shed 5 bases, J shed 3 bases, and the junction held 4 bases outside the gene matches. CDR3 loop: CASSRGTGGDYGYTF. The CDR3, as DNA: TGTGCCAGCAGTAGGGGGACAGGGGGCGACTATGGCTACACCTTC.

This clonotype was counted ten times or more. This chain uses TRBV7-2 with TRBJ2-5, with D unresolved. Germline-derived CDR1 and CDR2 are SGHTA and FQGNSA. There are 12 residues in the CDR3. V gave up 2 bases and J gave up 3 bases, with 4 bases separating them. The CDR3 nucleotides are TGTGCCAGCAGCTTAACGGAAGAGACCCAGTACTTC. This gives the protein CASSLTEETQYF.

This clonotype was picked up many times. This chain's CDR3 is CSAPPRGGYEQYF. The DNA for the CDR3 is TGCAGTGCTCCCCCCCGGGGGGGTTACGAGCAGTACTTC. The V and J genes are TRBV20-1 and TRBJ2-7; 8 nucleotides agree with TRBD2. The germline CDR1 and CDR2 sequences are DFQATT and SNEGSKA (reference sequence). CDR3 length: 13 residues. The ends lost 5 bases at V and 4 bases at J; junction bases unmatched: 7.

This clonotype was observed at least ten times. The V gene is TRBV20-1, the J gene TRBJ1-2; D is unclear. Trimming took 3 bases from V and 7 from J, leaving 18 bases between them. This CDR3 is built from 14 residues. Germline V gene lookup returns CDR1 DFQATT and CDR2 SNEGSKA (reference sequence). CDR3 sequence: CSASPASGLVGYTF. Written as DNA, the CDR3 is TGCAGTGCTAGCCCAGCTTCAGGTTTGGTTGGCTACACCTTC.

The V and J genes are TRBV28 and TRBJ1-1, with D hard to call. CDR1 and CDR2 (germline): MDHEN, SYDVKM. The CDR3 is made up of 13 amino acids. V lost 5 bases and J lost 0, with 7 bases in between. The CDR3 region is CASSGTLNTEAFF. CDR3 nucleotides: TGTGCCAGCAGTGGCACATTGAACACTGAAGCTTTCTTT. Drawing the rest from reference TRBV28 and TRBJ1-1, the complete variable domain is DVKVTQSSRYLVKRTGEKVFLECVQDMDHENMFWYRQDPGLGLRLIYFSYDVKMKEKGDIPEGYSVSREKKERFSLILESASTNQTSMYLCASSGTLNTEAFFGQGTRLTVV.

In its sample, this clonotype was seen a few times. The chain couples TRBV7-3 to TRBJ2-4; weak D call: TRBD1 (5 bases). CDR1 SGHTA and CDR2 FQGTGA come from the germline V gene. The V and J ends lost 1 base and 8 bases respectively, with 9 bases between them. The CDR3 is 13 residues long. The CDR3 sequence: CASSLNQGDIQYF. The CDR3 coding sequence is TGTGCCAGCAGCTTAAACCAGGGTGACATTCAGTACTTC.